A selection of T cell receptor beta chains follows, all from one sample in a study of blood T cells in healthy people across ages. TCRdb re-called the 5' RACE reads through MiXCR, storing one row per CDR3 protein. Of approximately 1,700,000 distinct CDR3 sequences in the sample, 30% to 40% were seen once. Sequenced: blood. These receptors came from a human donor in good health. Each CDR3 is given with its conserved first and last residue. Fields, in order: D gene, V gene, clone size, J gene, CDR3 DNA, CDR3 protein. A D gene is named only where the DNA matches it firmly. A clone size is listed for some rows: how often the clone was seen (once, few, many), or a class if it is expanded.

TRBD1	TRBV20-1	-	TRBJ2-5	TGCAGTGTCAACAGGGGATGGGGGGAGACCCAGTACTTC	CSVNRGWGETQYF
-	TRBV7-3	-	TRBJ1-2	TGTGCCAGCAGCTTGACAGCGAACAACTATGGCTACACCTTC	CASSLTANNYGYTF
TRBD2	TRBV11-1	-	TRBJ2-1	TGTGCCGGCACCCTGGGGGGGTTTTCCTACAATGAGCAGTTCTTC	CAGTLGGFSYNEQFF
-	TRBV7-9	-	TRBJ1-2	TGTGCCGGCAGCTTAGGGGACATTTATGGCTACACCTTC	CAGSLGDIYGYTF
TRBD1	TRBV2	-	TRBJ1-1	TGTGCCAGCAGCAGACAGGGGTATGAGGGCACTGAAGCTTTCTTT	CASSRQGYEGTEAFF
-	TRBV9	-	TRBJ2-3	TGTGCCAGCACCCCTAGCGCCACTAGCACAGATACGCAGTATTTT	CASTPSATSTDTQYF
-	TRBV29-1	many	TRBJ2-7	TGCAGCGTTCGGGCTCAGGCGACCTACGAGCAGTACTTC	CSVRAQATYEQYF
TRBD1	TRBV7-8	-	TRBJ2-1	TGTGCCAGCAGCCCGGACAGGGCGACCCGCACCTACAATGAGCAGTTCTTC	CASSPDRATRTYNEQFF
-	TRBV6-5	few	TRBJ2-3	TGTGCCAGCAGTCTATTGCGGGGATTAGATACGCAGTATTTT	CASSLLRGLDTQYF
TRBD1	TRBV5-1	-	TRBJ1-2	TGCGCCAGCAGCCTAGGGACAGCGCCTGGGAGAGGCTACACCTTC	CASSLGTAPGRGYTF
-	TRBV15	-	TRBJ2-7	TGTGCCACCAGCAGAGGTGGGGGGCCTAACGAGCAGTACTTC	CATSRGGGPNEQYF
-	TRBV21-1	-	TRBJ1-2	TGTGCCAGCAGCAAGTGGCGGGCGGGACATATCCCTACTAACTATGGCTACACCTTC	CASSKWRAGHIPTNYGYTF
-	TRBV6-5	-	TRBJ1-4	TGTGCCAGCAGTTACGGATCCAGGTTCCGAAAACTGTTTTTT	CASSYGSRFRKLFF
TRBD1	TRBV12-3/TRBV12-4	few	TRBJ1-1	TGTGCCAGCTCTTCCAGGGGGCGCTTGGGCACTGAAGCTTTCTTT	CASSSRGRLGTEAFF
-	TRBV6-1	few	TRBJ2-6	TGTGCCAGCAGTGAAGTAGGGGACGGGGCCAACGTCCTGACTTTC	CASSEVGDGANVLTF